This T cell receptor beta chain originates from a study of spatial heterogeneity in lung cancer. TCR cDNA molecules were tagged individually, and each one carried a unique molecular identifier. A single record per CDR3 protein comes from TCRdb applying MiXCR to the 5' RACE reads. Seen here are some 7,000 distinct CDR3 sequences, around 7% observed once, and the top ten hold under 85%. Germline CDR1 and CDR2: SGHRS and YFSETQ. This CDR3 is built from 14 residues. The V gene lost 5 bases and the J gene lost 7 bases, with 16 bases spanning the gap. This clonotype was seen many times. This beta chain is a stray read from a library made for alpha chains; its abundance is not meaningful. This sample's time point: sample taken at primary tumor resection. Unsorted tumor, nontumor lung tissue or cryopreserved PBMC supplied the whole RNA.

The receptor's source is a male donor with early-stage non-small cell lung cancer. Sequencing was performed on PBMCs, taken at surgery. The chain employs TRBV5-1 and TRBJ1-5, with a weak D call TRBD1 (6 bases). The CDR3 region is CASREQGPGQPQHF. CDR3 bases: TGCGCCAGCAGGGAACAGGGCCCTGGGCAGCCCCAGCATTTT.